Listed here are 29 T cell receptor beta chains from one sample, sequenced in a study of CXCR3-negative and CXCR3-positive naive CD8 T cells (dated by TCRdb to between 2018 and 2020). Sequenced on a NextSeq 550. The Human TCR Profiling Kit (MiLaboratory) was used to prepare UMI-labeled 5' RACE TRB cDNA libraries. The reads were reprocessed in TCRdb, with one entry per CDR3 protein sequence and no accompanying DNA. This sample's table contains some 67,000 distinct CDR3 sequences. Of the sample, around 1.4% falls within the top ten clones. Sequenced material: naive CXCR3- CD8+ T cells from blood. The cell subset or site label of this sample denotes: CD45RO-CCR7+CD27+CD95- naive CD8+ T cells lacking CXCR3 (TNR3-). These TCRs come from a human donor in good health. Some clones in this sample may be carry-over from other donors' samples.

CDR3 residues: CASDHGDTQYF. The V call is TRBV6-6, the J call TRBJ2-3. Germline V gene lookup returns CDR1 MNHNY and CDR2 SVGAGI (reference sequence). The CDR3 has 11 amino acids.

This chain connects TRBV2 to TRBJ2-1. Per the germline V gene, CDR1 is SNHLY and CDR2 is FYNNEI. The CDR3 is 12 residues long. The CDR3 spells CASSDRSNEQFF.

V is TRBV7-6 and J is TRBJ2-5. The CDR3 sequence is 16 residues long. In germline, CDR1 is SGHVS, CDR2 FNYEAQ. The CDR3 sequence: CASSLTITWSQETQYF. Full variable domain (remainder filled in from reference TRBV7-6 and TRBJ2-5): GAGVSQSPRYKVTKRGQDVALRCDPISGHVSLYWYRQALGQGPEFLTYFNYEAQQDKSGLPNDRFSAERPEGSISTLTIQRTEQRDSAMYRCASSLTITWSQETQYFGPGTRLLVL.

This chain links TRBV5-1 with TRBJ2-5; TCRdb lists TRBD1, though no DNA is available to test this call. Germline lookup yields CDR1 SGHRS and CDR2 YFSETQ. The CDR3 spans 14 residues. The CDR3 is CASSLWDNQETQYF.

J is TRBJ2-1 and V is TRBV6-1; the D call from TCRdb, TRBD2, cannot be confirmed without DNA. This CDR3 comprises 16 residues. The V gene's germline CDR1 is MNHNS and CDR2 SASEGT. Here the CDR3 reads CASSDWLAGSYNEQFF.

The rearrangement links TRBV21-1 to TRBJ2-7. TRBV21-1 is assigned pseudogene status. This CDR3 is 13 amino acids long. The CDR3 here is CASSKPTGYEQYF.

V and J are TRBV5-1 and TRBJ2-3; TCRdb returns TRBD2, unconfirmable since there is no DNA. Germline CDR1 reads SGHRS; CDR2 reads YFSETQ. The CDR3 has 14 residues. The CDR3 loop is CASSLLRGTDTQYF.

The chain couples TRBV27 to TRBJ1-2. CDR1 and CDR2 (germline): MNHEY, SMNVEV (reference sequence). The CDR3 contains 15 residues. CDR3 sequence reads: CASSLSTGLGYGYTF.

J is TRBJ2-7 and V is TRBV23-1; the TRBD1 assignment by TCRdb is unverifiable without DNA. TRBV23-1 is an ORF; its function is uncertain. This CDR3 is 15 amino acids long. CDR3 residues: CASSNRDREIYEQYF.

The rearrangement uses TRBV18 and TRBJ2-5; TCRdb's D call of TRBD1 is untestable without DNA. Per the germline V gene, CDR1 is KGHSH and CDR2 is LQKENI. This CDR3 spans 17 amino acids. This chain's CDR3 is CASSPRPFRDSQETQYF.

The chain recombines TRBV29-1 with TRBJ2-6. Germline V CDR1 and CDR2: SQVTM, ANQGSEA. The CDR3 loop spans 13 amino acids. The CDR3 is CSVPRPGANVLTF.

The V gene is TRBV29-1, the J gene TRBJ2-7; TCRdb returns TRBD1, unconfirmable since there is no DNA. CDR1 is SQVTM, CDR2 ANQGSEA, per germline. There are 14 residues in the CDR3. The CDR3 loop reads CSALSGTGRYEQYF.

J is TRBJ1-4 and V is TRBV14; lacking DNA, the TRBD1 call made by TCRdb goes unchecked. This CDR3 is built from 17 residues. Germline V gene data show CDR1 as SGHDN and CDR2 as FVKESK. The CDR3 here is CASSQELGEDPSEKLFF.

The J gene is TRBJ2-3, the V gene TRBV6-1; TCRdb reports TRBD2, a call that lacks DNA to check it against. Germline CDR1 is MNHNS and CDR2 is SASEGT. The CDR3 extends over 16 amino acids. CDR3 sequence reads: CASSKKREGLTDTQYF.

The rearrangement links TRBV15 to TRBJ2-1. Germline V lookup: CDR1 LNHNV, CDR2 YYDKDF (reference sequence). CDR3 length: 19 amino acids. CDR3 loop: CATSRDVTQEFKPYNEQFF.

This sequence joins TRBV7-8 and TRBJ2-2; without DNA, the TCRdb call of TRBD1 cannot be checked. The CDR3 runs 16 residues. CDR1 is SGHVS, CDR2 FQNEAQ, per germline. CDR3 region: CASSLEQGAPTGELFF.

The chain employs TRBV29-1 and TRBJ2-2; TCRdb names TRBD1, which stays unverified in the absence of DNA. There are 15 residues in the CDR3. Per germline, CDR1 SQVTM and CDR2 ANQGSEA. The CDR3 loop reads CSVEPTWGVNGELFF.

The chain joins TRBV5-1 to TRBJ2-7. CDR3 length: 14 residues. Germline assignment: CDR1 SGHRS and CDR2 YFSETQ. This CDR3 reads CASSLEWGLNEQYF.

The V and J genes are TRBV9 and TRBJ1-2. CDR3 length equals 14 residues. Per the germline V gene, CDR1 is SGDLS and CDR2 is YYNGEE. This chain's CDR3 is CASSDTDQIVGYTF.

The J gene is TRBJ2-3, the V gene TRBV6-2 or TRBV6-3; TCRdb picks TRBD2, but there is no DNA to check that call. The CDR3 length is 14 residues. CDR1 and CDR2 (germline): MNHEY, SVGEGT. The chain's CDR3 is CASGLAGGTDTQYF.

The CDR3 loop reads CSAWGPDLYEQYF. This sequence joins TRBV20-1 and TRBJ2-7; there is no DNA to check the TCRdb D call of TRBD2. CDR3 length: 13 residues. CDR1 is DFQATT, CDR2 SNEGSKA, per germline (reference sequence).

The chain has TRBV12-5 and TRBJ1-1; TCRdb proposes TRBD1, but this gene call is untestable without DNA. The CDR3 sequence is 15 residues long. Germline V lookup: CDR1 LGHNT, CDR2 FRNRAP. The CDR3 here is CASGSIRDRGSEAFF.

The genes are TRBV20-1 and TRBJ2-7; TCRdb names TRBD1, which stays unverified in the absence of DNA. There are 14 residues in the CDR3. In germline, CDR1 is DFQATT, CDR2 SNEGSKA (reference sequence). The CDR3 loop is CSARNWADTYEQYF.

V is TRBV6-6 and J is TRBJ2-5; checking the TCRdb D call of TRBD2 is not possible without DNA. CDR1 is MNHNY, CDR2 SVGAGI, per germline (reference sequence). The CDR3 contains 16 residues. CDR3 region: CASSWGLAEFQETQYF.

V usage is TRBV28 and J usage is TRBJ2-2; TCRdb reports TRBD1, a call that lacks DNA to check it against. The CDR3 runs 15 residues. CDR1 is MDHEN and CDR2 is SYDVKM in the germline V gene. CDR3 in amino acids: CASSLDRTYTGELFF.

The rearrangement uses TRBV20-1 and TRBJ2-7; with no DNA, the TCRdb D assignment of TRBD1 cannot be verified. Germline V gene sequence: CDR1 DFQATT, CDR2 SNEGSKA (reference sequence). This CDR3 comprises 12 residues. The CDR3 sequence is CSAGDTSYEQYF.

This sequence joins TRBV6-5 and TRBJ2-1; TCRdb selects TRBD2, and the lack of DNA leaves this call unchecked. CDR1 MNHEY and CDR2 SVGAGI come from the germline V gene. The CDR3 sequence is 15 residues long. The CDR3 sequence: CASSSPAGDHGEQFF.

The V gene is TRBV10-3, the J gene TRBJ2-1; TCRdb's D call, TRBD2, is unchecked because there is no DNA. CDR1 and CDR2 (germline): ENHRY, SYGVKD. The CDR3 consists of 15 residues. CDR3 residues: CAITSGSSSYNEQFF.

This chain connects TRBV28 to TRBJ2-7; with no DNA, the TCRdb D assignment of TRBD1 cannot be verified. The CDR3 length is 15 residues. Germline V gene lookup returns CDR1 MDHEN and CDR2 SYDVKM. Here the CDR3 reads CASSLLSASSYEQYF.